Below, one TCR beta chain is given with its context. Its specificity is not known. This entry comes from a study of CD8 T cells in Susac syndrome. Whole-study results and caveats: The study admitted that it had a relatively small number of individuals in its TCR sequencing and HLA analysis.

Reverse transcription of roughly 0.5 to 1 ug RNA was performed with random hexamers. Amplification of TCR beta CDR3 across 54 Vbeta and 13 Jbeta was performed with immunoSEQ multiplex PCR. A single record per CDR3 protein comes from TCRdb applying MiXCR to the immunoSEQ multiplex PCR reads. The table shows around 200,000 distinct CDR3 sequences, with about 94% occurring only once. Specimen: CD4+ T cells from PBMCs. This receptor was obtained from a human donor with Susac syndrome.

CDR3 DNA sequence: TGTGCCAGTAGTAACGAGGGGAACACTGAAGCTTTCTTT. Residues: CASSNEGNTEAFF. The J gene is TRBJ1-1, the V gene TRBV19; D remains unclear. The CDR3 length is 13 residues. The germline gives CDR1 LNHDA, CDR2 SQIVND (reference sequence). Between the trimmed V and J ends, which lost 4 bases and 1 base, there was a span of 7 bases.